These T cell receptor beta chains were read from a single sample in a study of Graves' ophthalmopathy and Graves' hyperthyroidism. TCRdb fed the multiplex PCR reads into MiXCR, producing one record per CDR3 protein. Of roughly 600,000 distinct CDR3 sequences in the sample, under 40% were seen once. The specimen sequenced was peripheral blood or thyroid tissue (not recorded which). All receptors come from an adult man with Graves' hyperthyroidism. Both conserved end residues are part of each CDR3. The size entry is marked missing in some rows and otherwise reads once, few, many or a size class.

v_gene: TRBV20-1; j_gene: TRBJ2-5; abundance: many; CDR3aa: CSARMLTTLETQYF
v_gene: TRBV7-9; j_gene: TRBJ2-2; abundance: many; CDR3aa: CASSLAGGENTGELFF
v_gene: TRBV6-5; j_gene: TRBJ1-2; abundance: NA; CDR3aa: CSSIGTVANYGYTF
v_gene: TRBV5-6; j_gene: TRBJ2-7; abundance: NA; CDR3aa: CASSLGSGGLRIYEQYF
v_gene: TRBV9; j_gene: TRBJ1-5; abundance: many; CDR3aa: CASSEQGINQPQHF
v_gene: TRBV6-6; j_gene: TRBJ1-2; abundance: NA; CDR3aa: CASSPTFF
v_gene: TRBV29-1; j_gene: TRBJ2-6; abundance: NA; CDR3aa: CSVDGQGAPGANVLTF
v_gene: TRBV4-2; j_gene: TRBJ1-5; abundance: many; CDR3aa: CASSQEHREGQPQHF
v_gene: TRBV19; j_gene: TRBJ2-7; abundance: many; CDR3aa: CASSITGLADEQYF
v_gene: TRBV7-2; j_gene: TRBJ2-6; abundance: once; CDR3aa: CASSPTGAGKGANVLTF
v_gene: TRBV5-1; j_gene: TRBJ1-2; abundance: many; CDR3aa: CASSLNSQGKDGYTF
v_gene: TRBV4-2; j_gene: TRBJ1-1; abundance: many; CDR3aa: CASSPRTGPVNTEAFF
v_gene: TRBV29-1; j_gene: TRBJ1-2; abundance: NA; CDR3aa: CSVEGGTGNGYTF
v_gene: TRBV5-8; j_gene: TRBJ2-7; abundance: few; CDR3aa: CASSTGLAGAFYEQYF